This TCR beta chain was identified during a study of OX40 agonist ivuxolimab in advanced cancers. Samples of blood were obtained at baseline, on cycle 4 day 1, and on cycle 7 day 1. Assay: immunoSEQ multiplex PCR; the TCRdb copy retains only in-frame clones and omits some. Of 65,000 to 80,000 clones in the sample, roughly 86% were seen once. The sequence came from an adult with an advanced solid tumor such as melanoma, head and neck, liver or kidney cancer. Sequenced here: CD4+ or CD8+ T cells sorted from blood, sampled in a trial of the OX40 agonist ivuxolimab.

The CDR3 spells CASSSTSGNTIYF. The CDR3 coding sequence is TGTGCCAGCAGCTCCACTTCTGGAAACACCATATATTTT. The rearrangement joins TRBV6-5 to TRBJ1-3; D is ambiguous. The CDR3 extends over 13 amino acids. The ends were cut back, 6 bases at V and 1 base at J, with 7 bases in the middle. Germline lookup yields CDR1 MNHEY and CDR2 SVGAGI.